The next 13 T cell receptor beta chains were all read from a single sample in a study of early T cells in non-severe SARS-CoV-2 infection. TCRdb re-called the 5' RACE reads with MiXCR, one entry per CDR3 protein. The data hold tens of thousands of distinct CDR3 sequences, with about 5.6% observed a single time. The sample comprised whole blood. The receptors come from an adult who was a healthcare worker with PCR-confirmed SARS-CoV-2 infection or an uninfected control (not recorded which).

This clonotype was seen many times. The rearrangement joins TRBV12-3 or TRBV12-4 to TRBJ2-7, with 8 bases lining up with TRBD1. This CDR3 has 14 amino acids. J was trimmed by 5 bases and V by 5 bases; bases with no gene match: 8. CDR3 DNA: TGTGCCAGCAGTCCGAGACAGGGGAAGGACGAGCAGTACTTC. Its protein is CASSPRQGKDEQYF.

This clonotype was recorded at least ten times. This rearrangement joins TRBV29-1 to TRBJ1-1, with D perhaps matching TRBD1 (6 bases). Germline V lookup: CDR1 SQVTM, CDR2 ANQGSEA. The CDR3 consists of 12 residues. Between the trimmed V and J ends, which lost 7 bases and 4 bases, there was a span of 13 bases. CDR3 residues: CSGGTTGTEAFF. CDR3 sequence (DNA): TGCAGCGGGGGGACAACCGGCACTGAAGCTTTCTTT.

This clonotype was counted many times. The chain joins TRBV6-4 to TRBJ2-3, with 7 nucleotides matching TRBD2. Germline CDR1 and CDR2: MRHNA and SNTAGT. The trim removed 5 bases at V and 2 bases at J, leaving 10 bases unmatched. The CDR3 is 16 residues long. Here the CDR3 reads CASSSYGGYPTDTQYF. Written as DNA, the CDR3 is TGTGCCAGCAGTTCCTACGGGGGGTACCCCACAGATACGCAGTATTTT.

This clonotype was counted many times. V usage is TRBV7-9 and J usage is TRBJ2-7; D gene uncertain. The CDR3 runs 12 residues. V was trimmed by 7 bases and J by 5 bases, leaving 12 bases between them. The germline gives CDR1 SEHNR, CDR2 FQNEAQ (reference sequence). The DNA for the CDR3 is TGTGCCAGCACCCTGGGCGGCGACGAGCAGTACTTC. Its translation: CASTLGGDEQYF. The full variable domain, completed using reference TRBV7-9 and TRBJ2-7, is DTGVSQNPRHKITKRGQNVTFRCDPISEHNRLYWYRQTLGQGPEFLTYFQNEAQLEKSRLLSDRFSAERPKGSFSTLEIQRTEQGDSAMYLCASTLGGDEQYFGPGTRLTVT.

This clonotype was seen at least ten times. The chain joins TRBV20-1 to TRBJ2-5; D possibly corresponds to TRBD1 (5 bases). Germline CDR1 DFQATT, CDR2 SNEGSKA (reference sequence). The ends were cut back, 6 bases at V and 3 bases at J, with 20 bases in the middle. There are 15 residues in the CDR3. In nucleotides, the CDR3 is TGCAGTGCGCCTTTGACAGTTCCTGGAAAAGAGACCCAGTACTTC. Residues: CSAPLTVPGKETQYF.

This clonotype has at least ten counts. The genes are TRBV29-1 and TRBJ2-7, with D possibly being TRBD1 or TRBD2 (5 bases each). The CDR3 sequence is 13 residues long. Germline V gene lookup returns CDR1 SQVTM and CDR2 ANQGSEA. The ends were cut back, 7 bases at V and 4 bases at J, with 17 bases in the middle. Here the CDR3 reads CSAGMGRGYEQYF. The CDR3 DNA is TGCAGCGCCGGTATGGGACGAGGGTACGAGCAGTACTTC.

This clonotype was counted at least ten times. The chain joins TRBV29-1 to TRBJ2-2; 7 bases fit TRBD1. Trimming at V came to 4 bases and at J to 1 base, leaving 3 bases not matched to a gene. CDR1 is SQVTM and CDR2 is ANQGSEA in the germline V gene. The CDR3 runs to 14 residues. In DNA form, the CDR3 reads TGCAGCGTTGTTAGGACAGGGAACACCGGGGAGCTGTTTTTT. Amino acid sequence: CSVVRTGNTGELFF.

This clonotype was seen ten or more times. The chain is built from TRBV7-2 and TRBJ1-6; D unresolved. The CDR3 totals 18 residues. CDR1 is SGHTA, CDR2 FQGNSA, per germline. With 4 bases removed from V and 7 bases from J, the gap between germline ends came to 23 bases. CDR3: CASSYLGSVGGMNSPLHF. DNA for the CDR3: TGTGCCAGCAGCTACCTGGGGTCGGTGGGCGGTATGAATTCACCCCTCCACTTT.

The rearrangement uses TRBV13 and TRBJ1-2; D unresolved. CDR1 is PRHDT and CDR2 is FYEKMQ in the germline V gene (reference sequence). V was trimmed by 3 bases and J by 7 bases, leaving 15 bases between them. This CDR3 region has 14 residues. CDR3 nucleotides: TGTGCCAGCAGCTTTGGTCCAGTCGGGCCTGGCTACACCTTC. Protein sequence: CASSFGPVGPGYTF.

The CDR3 DNA follows: TGTGCCAGCAGTGAAGAGATGACACCCTACAATGAGCAGTTCTTC. Its translation is CASSEEMTPYNEQFF. The V and J genes are TRBV2 and TRBJ2-1; D remains ambiguous. Germline CDR1 and CDR2: SNHLY and FYNNEI. The V end was cut by 1 base, the J end by 2 bases, with 9 bases between. The CDR3 totals 15 residues.

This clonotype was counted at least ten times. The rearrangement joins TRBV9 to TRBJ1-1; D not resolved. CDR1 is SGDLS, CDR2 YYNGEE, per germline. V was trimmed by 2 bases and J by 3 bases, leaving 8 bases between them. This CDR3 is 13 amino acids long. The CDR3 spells CASSVGSDTEAFF. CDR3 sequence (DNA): TGTGCCAGCAGCGTCGGGTCGGACACTGAAGCTTTCTTT.

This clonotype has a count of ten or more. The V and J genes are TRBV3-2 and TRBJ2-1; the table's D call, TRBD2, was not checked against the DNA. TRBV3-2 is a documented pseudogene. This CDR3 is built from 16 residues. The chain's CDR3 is CASSHLASGSYNEQFF. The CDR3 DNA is TGTGCCAGCAGCCACCTCGCTAGCGGCTCCTACAATGAGCAGTTCTTC.

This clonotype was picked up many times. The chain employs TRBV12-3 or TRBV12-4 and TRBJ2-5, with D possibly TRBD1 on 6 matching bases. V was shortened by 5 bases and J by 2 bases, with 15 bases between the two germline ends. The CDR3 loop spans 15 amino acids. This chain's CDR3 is CASSPWGTGQETQYF. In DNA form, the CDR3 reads TGTGCCAGCAGTCCCTGGGGCACAGGGCAAGAGACCCAGTACTTC.